This is a list of T cell receptor beta chains from one sample in a study of monozygotic twins with inflammatory bowel disease. Using the 5' RACE reads, TCRdb records one entry per CDR3 protein without DNA. This sample's clone table lists approximately 100,000 distinct CDR3 sequences. Specimen: blood. The receptors here all came from a human donor with ulcerative colitis or Crohn's disease, or a healthy co-twin of an affected twin (not recorded which). The CDR3 runs from the conserved cysteine through the conserved F or W.

V: TRBV12-3/TRBV12-4; length: 16; J: TRBJ2-5; CDR3: CASTQRGGNPQETQYF
V: TRBV5-1; length: 14; J: TRBJ2-7; CDR3: CASSLDPSSYEQYF
V: TRBV27; length: 14; J: TRBJ1-5; CDR3: CASSTGQIPQPQHF
V: TRBV5-1; length: 13; J: TRBJ2-5; CDR3: CASSLVGEETQYF
V: TRBV20-1; length: 12; J: TRBJ2-7; CDR3: CSARESGGEQYF
V: TRBV24-1; length: 16; J: TRBJ2-3; CDR3: CATSDTGTGAKDTQYF
V: TRBV7-2; length: 13; J: TRBJ2-7; CDR3: CASSSGVGYEQYF
V: TRBV30; length: 12; J: TRBJ2-7; CDR3: CAWNPYTGEQYF
V: TRBV12-3/TRBV12-4; length: 15; J: TRBJ1-1; CDR3: CASSRFGTGGETAFF
V: TRBV30; length: 13; J: TRBJ1-5; CDR3: CAWSPQGNQPQHF
V: TRBV11-2; length: 12; J: TRBJ2-5; CDR3: CASSAGTETQYF
V: TRBV6-6; length: 14; J: TRBJ2-3; CDR3: CASSYGLEADTQYF
V: TRBV12-3/TRBV12-4; length: 13; J: TRBJ1-1; CDR3: CASSLQLNTEAFF
V: TRBV7-9; length: 13; J: TRBJ1-1; CDR3: CASSVSTNTEAFF
V: TRBV7-2; length: 13; J: TRBJ1-5; CDR3: CASSVNGNQPQHF
V: TRBV12-3/TRBV12-4; length: 14; J: TRBJ2-1; CDR3: CASSSGGVYNEQFF
V: TRBV6-1; length: 14; J: TRBJ1-3; CDR3: CASAPLLSGNTIYF
V: TRBV19; length: 16; J: TRBJ2-3; CDR3: CASSRRGGGFGDTQYF
V: TRBV9; length: 17; J: TRBJ2-1; CDR3: CASSSEGVATSYNEQFF
V: TRBV5-1; length: 15; J: TRBJ2-1; CDR3: CASSLTTERYNEQFF
V: TRBV4-3; length: 18; J: TRBJ2-1; CDR3: CASSQDSGDRSSYNEQFF
V: TRBV6-5; length: 15; J: TRBJ1-6; CDR3: CASSLRVQLNSPLHF
V: TRBV7-2; length: 14; J: TRBJ2-1; CDR3: CASSFDRGDNEQFF
V: TRBV5-1; length: 12; J: TRBJ2-2; CDR3: CASSPLTGELFF
V: TRBV24-1; length: 13; J: TRBJ2-1; CDR3: CATSDPRDLEQFF
V: TRBV18; length: 15; J: TRBJ1-3; CDR3: CASSYYDVSGNTIYF
V: TRBV5-1; length: 14; J: TRBJ2-3; CDR3: CASSLVVSPDTQYF
V: TRBV19; length: 13; J: TRBJ2-1; CDR3: CASSGRAGGEQFF
V: TRBV4-3; length: 15; J: TRBJ2-3; CDR3: CASSRIGTGTDTQYF
V: TRBV6-1; length: 15; J: TRBJ2-7; CDR3: CASSEGLGTFYEQYF
V: TRBV6-5; length: 12; J: TRBJ2-7; CDR3: CASRDRSYEQYF
V: TRBV7-2; length: 15; J: TRBJ2-3; CDR3: CASSLDRPRTDTQYF
V: TRBV21-1; length: 11; J: TRBJ2-7; CDR3: CASSTPLRQYF
V: TRBV5-1; length: 13; J: TRBJ1-1; CDR3: CASSVTGTTEAFF
V: TRBV15; length: 20; J: TRBJ2-5; CDR3: CATSREPWMSGTSVQETQYF
V: TRBV20-1; length: 11; J: TRBJ2-1; CDR3: CGQGAYNEQFF
V: TRBV30; length: 13; J: TRBJ2-7; CDR3: CAWSQMFTGMEYF
V: TRBV19; length: 13; J: TRBJ2-7; CDR3: CATRGPWSYEQYF
V: TRBV12-2; length: 15; J: TRBJ1-5; CDR3: CASRLGSGHQQPQHF
V: TRBV5-1; length: 17; J: TRBJ2-1; CDR3: CASSLLARGGVRDEQFF
V: TRBV20-1; length: 17; J: TRBJ2-3; CDR3: CSALLAGGLGSTDTQYF
V: TRBV18; length: 17; J: TRBJ2-2; CDR3: CASSGTVGRINTGELFF
V: TRBV19; length: 16; J: TRBJ2-3; CDR3: CASSISLPRSADTQYF
V: TRBV5-1; length: 13; J: TRBJ1-2; CDR3: CASSTDRIGGYTF
V: TRBV5-1; length: 15; J: TRBJ2-5; CDR3: CASSWSTGDGETQYF
V: TRBV7-9; length: 15; J: TRBJ2-7; CDR3: CASSSPGLAGYEQYF
V: TRBV20-1; length: 11; J: TRBJ1-1; CDR3: CSALENTEAFF
V: TRBV20-1; length: 14; J: TRBJ2-2; CDR3: CSAGQGANTGELFF
V: TRBV6-5; length: 13; J: TRBJ2-7; CDR3: CASSYGGPYEQYF
V: TRBV20-1; length: 11; J: TRBJ2-1; CDR3: CSALLLNEQFF
V: TRBV7-2; length: 16; J: TRBJ2-7; CDR3: CASSLVQGQLTYEQYF
V: TRBV4-3; length: 15; J: TRBJ2-6; CDR3: CASSHPSSGANVLTF
V: TRBV12-3/TRBV12-4; length: 17; J: TRBJ2-4; CDR3: CASSKPDRVGAKNIQYF
V: TRBV10-3; length: 15; J: TRBJ2-1; CDR3: CAISDTSAGYNEQFF
V: TRBV12-3/TRBV12-4; length: 12; J: TRBJ2-7; CDR3: CASSVESYEQYF
V: TRBV6-5; length: 14; J: TRBJ2-5; CDR3: CASSYSTGQETQYF
V: TRBV20-1; length: 15; J: TRBJ2-5; CDR3: CSARTPTGKAETQYF
V: TRBV29-1; length: 13; J: TRBJ1-2; CDR3: CSVQGGDSYGYTF
V: TRBV7-9; length: 14; J: TRBJ2-7; CDR3: CASSLVTEKYEQYF